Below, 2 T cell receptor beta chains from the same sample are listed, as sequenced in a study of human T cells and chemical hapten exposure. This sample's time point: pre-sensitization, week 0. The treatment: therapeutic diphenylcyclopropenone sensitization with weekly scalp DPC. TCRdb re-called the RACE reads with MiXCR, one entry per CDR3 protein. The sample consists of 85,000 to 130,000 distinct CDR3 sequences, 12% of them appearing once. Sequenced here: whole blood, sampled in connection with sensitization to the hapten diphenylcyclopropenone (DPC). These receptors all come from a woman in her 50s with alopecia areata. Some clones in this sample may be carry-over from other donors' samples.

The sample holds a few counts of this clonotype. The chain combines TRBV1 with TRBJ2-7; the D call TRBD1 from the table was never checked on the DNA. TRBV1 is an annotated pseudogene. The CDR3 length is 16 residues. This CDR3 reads CTSSLARTDPTYEQYF. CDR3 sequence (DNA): TGCACCAGCAGCCTCGCCCGGACAGATCCGACCTACGAGCAGTACTTC.

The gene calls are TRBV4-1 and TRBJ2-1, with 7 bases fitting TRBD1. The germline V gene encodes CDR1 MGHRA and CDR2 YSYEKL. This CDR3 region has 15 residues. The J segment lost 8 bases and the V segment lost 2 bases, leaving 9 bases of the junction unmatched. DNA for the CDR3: TGCGCCAGCAGCCAATCTAACAGGGGATGGGATGAGCAGTTCTTC. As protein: CASSQSNRGWDEQFF.